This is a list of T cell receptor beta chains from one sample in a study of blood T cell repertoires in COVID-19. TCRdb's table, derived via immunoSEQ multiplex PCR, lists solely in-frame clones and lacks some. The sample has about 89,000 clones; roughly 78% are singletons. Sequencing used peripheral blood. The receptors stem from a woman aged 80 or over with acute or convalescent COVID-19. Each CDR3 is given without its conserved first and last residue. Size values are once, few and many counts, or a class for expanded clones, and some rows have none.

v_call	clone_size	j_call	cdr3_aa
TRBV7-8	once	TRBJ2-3	ASRQDRVGSDTQY
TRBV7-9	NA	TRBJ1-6	ASSPLGDSNSPLH
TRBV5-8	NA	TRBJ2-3	ASSLSKWTSGTDTQY
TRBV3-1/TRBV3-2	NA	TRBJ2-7	ASGLAYEQY
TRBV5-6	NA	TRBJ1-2	ASSRAGLLNYGYT
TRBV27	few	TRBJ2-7	ASSPGRGRLDYEQY
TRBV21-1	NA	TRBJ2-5	ARRGQETQY
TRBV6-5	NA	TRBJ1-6	ASTPAGGNSPLH
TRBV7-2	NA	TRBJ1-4	ASSLSLGLGREKLF
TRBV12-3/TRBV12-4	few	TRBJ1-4	ASMRGRGEKLF
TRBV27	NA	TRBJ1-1	ASSPGGLNTEAF
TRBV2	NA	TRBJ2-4	ASGGQVDIQY
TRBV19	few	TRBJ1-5	ASSGTGSNQPQH
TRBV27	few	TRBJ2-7	ASSLGVGTGYYEQY
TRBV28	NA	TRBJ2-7	ASSSPLQYEQY
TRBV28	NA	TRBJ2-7	ASSLIGTGSYEQY
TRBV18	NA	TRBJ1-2	ASSLDGNYGYT
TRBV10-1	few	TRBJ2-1	ASSESQGAYNEQF
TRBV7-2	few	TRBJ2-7	ASSSSGGAYEQY
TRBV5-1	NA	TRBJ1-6	ASSQTGTYNSPLH
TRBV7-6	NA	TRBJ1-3	ASSPRLTSSGNTIY
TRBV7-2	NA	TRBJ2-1	ASSYSTGVGEQF
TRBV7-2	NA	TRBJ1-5	ASSFGTGEYQPQH
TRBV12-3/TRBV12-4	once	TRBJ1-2	ASSYLTYGYT
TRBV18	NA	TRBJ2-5	ASSPPTGGTETQY
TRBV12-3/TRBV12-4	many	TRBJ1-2	ASSSAGRKGYT
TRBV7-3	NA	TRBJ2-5	ASSPTGLQETQY
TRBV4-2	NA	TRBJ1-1	ASSQDGGRDTEAF
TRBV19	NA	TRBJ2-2	ASLARGTGASGELF
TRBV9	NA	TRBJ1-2	ASSAGGGYT
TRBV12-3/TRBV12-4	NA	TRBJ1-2	ASRPGQNYGYT
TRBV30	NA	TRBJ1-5	AWTTASNQPQH